The source of this T cell receptor (beta chain) is a study of CD8 T cells in Susac syndrome (dated by TCRdb to between 2018 and 2021). Regarding the complete study: Whether CD8+ T cell activation and differentiation in Susac syndrome was antigen driven was tested using repertoire sequencing. The paper's findings and limits, for the study overall: The study acknowledged that relatively few individuals were included in the TCR sequencing and HLA analysis.

This clonotype was seen a single time. Its antigen remains undetermined. No base quality values were provided; no much bigger clone lies one nucleotide off. One read offers little support. High-throughput TCR beta sequencing profiled peripheral blood CD8+ and CD4+ T cells from healthy donors, Susac syndrome patients and multiple sclerosis patients. Healthy donors were age- and sex-matched controls. Bulk CD8+ and CD4+ T cells were purified by magnetic negative isolation, while CD8+ TEMRA cells were enriched using FACS. Blood was drawn into EDTA tubes, processed within 24 hours, and PBMCs were isolated by density gradient centrifugation. PBMCs destined for TCR sequencing were cryopreserved in liquid nitrogen and later thawed in a 37 °C water bath. A purity of at least 90% was achieved for sorted or isolated CD4+, CD8+ and CD8+ TEMRA cells. From its cysteine to its phenylalanine, the CDR3 spans 16 amino acids. The DNA shown is the 48-base CDR3, in frame from base 1. Reading the germline V gene (reference sequence) gives CDR1 LGHDT and CDR2 YNNKEL. V is cut back by 4 bases and J by 4 bases, with 9 bases in the junction unmatched.

RNA was extracted using the RNeasy kit, and about 0.45 to 1 ug of the RNA was reverse transcribed with random hexamers. The immunoSEQ multiplex PCR assay, covering 54 Vbeta and 13 Jbeta segments, was used to amplify TCR beta CDR3 regions. To correct PCR amplification bias, a synthetic template baseline was used for both primer optimization and computational correction. Per the authors' processing: Only productive sequences were kept, with reads annotated to V, D and J genes according to IMGT and analyzed in immunoSEQ Analyzer. Clonality was calculated as one minus the Shannon entropy normalized by log2 of the number of productive unique sequences. Public and private clones were assessed among the 100 most prevalent clones of each patient and control. Clones were defined as Susac-specific when absent from the healthy and MS cohorts, from approximately 970 published viral clones and from other ImmuneACCESS disease sequences. TCRdb trimmed public reads at Q25 via fastp, called clones via MiXCR and kept in-frame beta chains. Rows merge per CDR3 protein into single entries with the most common DNA and genes. These V and J calls originate from TCRdb's pipeline instead of the authors' own analysis. This sample gives 150,000 to 200,000 distinct CDR3 sequences in total; 90% to 95% of them show up just once. Over 0.12% of the sample comes from the top ten.

Recombination connected TRBV3-1 to TRBJ2-7, and 11 bases in between align with TRBD1. This receptor was obtained from a human donor in good health. The sample comprised CD4+ T cells from PBMCs. The sequenced DNA: TGTGCCAGCAGCCGCCTCGGACAGGGGGCGTCTTACGAGCAGTACTTC. This encodes CASSRLGQGASYEQYF.